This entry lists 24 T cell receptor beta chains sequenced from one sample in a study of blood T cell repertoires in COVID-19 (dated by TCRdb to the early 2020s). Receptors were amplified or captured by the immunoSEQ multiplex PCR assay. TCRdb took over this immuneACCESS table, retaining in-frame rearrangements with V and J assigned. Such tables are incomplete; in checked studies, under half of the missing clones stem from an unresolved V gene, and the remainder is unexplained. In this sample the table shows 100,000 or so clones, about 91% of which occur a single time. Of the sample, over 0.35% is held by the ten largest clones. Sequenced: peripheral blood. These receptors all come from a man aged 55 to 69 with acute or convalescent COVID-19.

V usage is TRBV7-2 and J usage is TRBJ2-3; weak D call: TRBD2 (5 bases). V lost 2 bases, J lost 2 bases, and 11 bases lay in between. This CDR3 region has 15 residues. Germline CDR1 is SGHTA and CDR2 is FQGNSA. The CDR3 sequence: CASSLSGGTTDTQYF. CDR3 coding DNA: TGTGCCAGCAGCTTAAGCGGAGGAACCACAGATACGCAGTATTTT.

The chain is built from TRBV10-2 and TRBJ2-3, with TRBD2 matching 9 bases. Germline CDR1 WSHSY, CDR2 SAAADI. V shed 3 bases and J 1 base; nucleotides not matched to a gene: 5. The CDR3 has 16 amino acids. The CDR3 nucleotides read TGCGCCAGCAGTGAAGGCGGGGGGGCCGGCACAGATACGCAGTATTTT. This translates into CASSEGGGAGTDTQYF.

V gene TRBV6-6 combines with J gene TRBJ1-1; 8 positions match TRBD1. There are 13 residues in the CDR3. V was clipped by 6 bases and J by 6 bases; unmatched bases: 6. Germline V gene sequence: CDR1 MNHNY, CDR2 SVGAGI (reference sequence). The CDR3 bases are TGTGCCAGCAGAGCCGACAGGGGAGCTGAAGCTTTCTTT. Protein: CASRADRGAEAFF.

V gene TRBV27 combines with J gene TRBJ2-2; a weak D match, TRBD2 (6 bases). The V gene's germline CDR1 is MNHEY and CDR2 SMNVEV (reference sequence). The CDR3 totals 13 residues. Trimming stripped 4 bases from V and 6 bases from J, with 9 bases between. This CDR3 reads CASSSRGSGELFF. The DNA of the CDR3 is TGTGCCAGCAGTTCGCGGGGTTCCGGGGAGCTGTTTTTT.

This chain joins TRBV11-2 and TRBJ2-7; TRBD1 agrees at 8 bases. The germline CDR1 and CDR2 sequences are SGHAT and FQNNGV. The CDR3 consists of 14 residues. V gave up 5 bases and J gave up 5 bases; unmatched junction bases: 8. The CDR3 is CASSEDRVVNEQYF. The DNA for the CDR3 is TGTGCCAGCAGCGAGGACAGGGTGGTGAACGAGCAGTACTTC.

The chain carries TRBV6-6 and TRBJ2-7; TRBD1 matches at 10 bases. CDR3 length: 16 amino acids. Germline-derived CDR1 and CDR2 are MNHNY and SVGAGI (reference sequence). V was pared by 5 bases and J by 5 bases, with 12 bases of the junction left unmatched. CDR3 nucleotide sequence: TGTGCCAGCAGTCCTATGTGGCTGACAGGGGGCAACGAGCAGTACTTC. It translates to CASSPMWLTGGNEQYF.

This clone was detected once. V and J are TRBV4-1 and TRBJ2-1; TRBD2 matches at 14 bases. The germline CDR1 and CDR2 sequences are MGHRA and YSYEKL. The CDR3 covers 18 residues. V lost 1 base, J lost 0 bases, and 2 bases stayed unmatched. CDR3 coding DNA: TGCGCCAGCAGCCAAGGACTAGCGGGAGGGAGCTCCTACAATGAGCAGTTCTTC. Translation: CASSQGLAGGSSYNEQFF.

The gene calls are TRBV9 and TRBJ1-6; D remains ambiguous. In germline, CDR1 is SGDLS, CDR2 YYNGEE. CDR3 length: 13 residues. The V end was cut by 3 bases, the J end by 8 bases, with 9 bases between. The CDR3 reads CASSAAGHSPLHF. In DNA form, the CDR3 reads TGTGCCAGCAGCGCAGCTGGGCATTCACCCCTCCACTTT.

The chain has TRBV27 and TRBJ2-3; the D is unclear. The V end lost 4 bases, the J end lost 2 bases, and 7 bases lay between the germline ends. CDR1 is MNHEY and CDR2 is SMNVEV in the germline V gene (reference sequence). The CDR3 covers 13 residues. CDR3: CASSSRFTDTQYF. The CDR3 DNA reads TGTGCCAGCAGTTCCAGGTTCACAGATACGCAGTATTTT.

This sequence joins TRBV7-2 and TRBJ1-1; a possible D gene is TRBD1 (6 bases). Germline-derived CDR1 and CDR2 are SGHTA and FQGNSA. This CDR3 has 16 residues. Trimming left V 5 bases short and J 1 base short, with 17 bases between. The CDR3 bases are TGTGCCAGCAGCCCTCGCAGGACAGTCACGAACACTGAAGCTTTCTTT. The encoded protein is CASSPRRTVTNTEAFF.

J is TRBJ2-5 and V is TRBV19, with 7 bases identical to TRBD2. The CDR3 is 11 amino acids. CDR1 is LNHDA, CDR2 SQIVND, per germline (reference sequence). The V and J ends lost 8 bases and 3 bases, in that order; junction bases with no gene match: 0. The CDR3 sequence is CASGREETQYF. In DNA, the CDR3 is TGTGCCAGTGGGAGGGAAGAGACCCAGTACTTC.

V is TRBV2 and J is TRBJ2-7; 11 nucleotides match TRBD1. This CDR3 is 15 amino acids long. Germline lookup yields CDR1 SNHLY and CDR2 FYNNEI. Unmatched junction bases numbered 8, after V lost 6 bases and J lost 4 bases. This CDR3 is CASRNGQGAWYEQYF. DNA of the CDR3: TGTGCCAGCAGAAACGGACAGGGGGCCTGGTACGAGCAGTACTTC.

DNA of the CDR3: TGCGCCAGCAGACCGGAGGCGGGGTTAAACTACGAGCAGTACTTC. Translated, it gives CASRPEAGLNYEQYF. The chain uses TRBV5-1 and TRBJ2-7, with D maybe TRBD2 (6 bases). CDR1 and CDR2 from the germline V gene are SGHRS and YFSETQ. V was cut by 5 bases and J by 3 bases, with 18 bases left in between. The CDR3 has 15 amino acids.

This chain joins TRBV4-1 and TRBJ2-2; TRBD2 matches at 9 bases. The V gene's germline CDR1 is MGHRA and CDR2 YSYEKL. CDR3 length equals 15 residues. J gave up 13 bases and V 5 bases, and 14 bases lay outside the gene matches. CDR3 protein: CASSSLEGRGGRLFF. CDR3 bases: TGCGCCAGCAGCTCTCTGGAGGGGCGGGGGGGACGGCTGTTTTTT.

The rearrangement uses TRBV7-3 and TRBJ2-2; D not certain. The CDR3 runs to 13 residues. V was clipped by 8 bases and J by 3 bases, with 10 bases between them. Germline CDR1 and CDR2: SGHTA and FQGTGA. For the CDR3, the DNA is TGTGCCAGCCAAAAGGAGTACACCGGGGAGCTGTTTTTT. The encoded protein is CASQKEYTGELFF.

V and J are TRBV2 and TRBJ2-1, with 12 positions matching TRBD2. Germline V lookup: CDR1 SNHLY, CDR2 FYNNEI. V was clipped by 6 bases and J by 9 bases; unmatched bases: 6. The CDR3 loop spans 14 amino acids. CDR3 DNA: TGTGCCAGCAGGGCTAGCGGGGGGGCCCCTGAGCAGTTCTTC. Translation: CASRASGGAPEQFF.

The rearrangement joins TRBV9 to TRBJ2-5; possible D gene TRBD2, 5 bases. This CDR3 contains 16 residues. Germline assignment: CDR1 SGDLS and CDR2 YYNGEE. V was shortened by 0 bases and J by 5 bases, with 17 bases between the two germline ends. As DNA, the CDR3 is TGTGCCAGCAGCGTAGGGCTAGCCCCAGAGGTGGAGACCCAGTACTTC. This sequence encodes CASSVGLAPEVETQYF.

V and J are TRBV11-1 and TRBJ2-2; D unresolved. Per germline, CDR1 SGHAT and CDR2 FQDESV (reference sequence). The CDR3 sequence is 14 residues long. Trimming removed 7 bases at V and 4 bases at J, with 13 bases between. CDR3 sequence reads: CASTDPTLTGELFF. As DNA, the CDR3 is TGTGCCAGCACCGATCCGACTCTCACCGGGGAGCTGTTTTTT.

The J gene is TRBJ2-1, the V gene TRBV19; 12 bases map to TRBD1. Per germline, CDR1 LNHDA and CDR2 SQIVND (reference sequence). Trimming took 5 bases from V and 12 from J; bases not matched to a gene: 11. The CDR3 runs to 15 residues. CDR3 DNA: TGTGCCAGTAGTGCTGGGACAGGGGGCAGCCAGTCGCAGTTCTTC. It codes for CASSAGTGGSQSQFF.

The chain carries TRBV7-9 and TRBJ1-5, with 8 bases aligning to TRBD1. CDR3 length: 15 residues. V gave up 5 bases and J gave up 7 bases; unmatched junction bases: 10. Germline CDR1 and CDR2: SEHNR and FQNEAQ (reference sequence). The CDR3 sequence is CASSNDRGARQPQHF. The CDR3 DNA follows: TGTGCCAGCAGCAACGACAGGGGCGCACGCCAGCCCCAGCATTTT. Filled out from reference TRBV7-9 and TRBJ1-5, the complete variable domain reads DTGVSQNPRHKITKRGQNVTFRCDPISEHNRLYWYRQTLGQGPEFLTYFQNEAQLEKSRLLSDRFSAERPKGSFSTLEIQRTEQGDSAMYLCASSNDRGARQPQHFGDGTRLSIL.

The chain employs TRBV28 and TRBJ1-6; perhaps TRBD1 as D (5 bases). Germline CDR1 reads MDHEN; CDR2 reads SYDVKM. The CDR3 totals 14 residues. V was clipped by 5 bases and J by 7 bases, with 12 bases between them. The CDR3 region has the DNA TGTGCCAGCAGTCCAGGGTGGCAGAATTCACCCCTCCACTTT. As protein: CASSPGWQNSPLHF.

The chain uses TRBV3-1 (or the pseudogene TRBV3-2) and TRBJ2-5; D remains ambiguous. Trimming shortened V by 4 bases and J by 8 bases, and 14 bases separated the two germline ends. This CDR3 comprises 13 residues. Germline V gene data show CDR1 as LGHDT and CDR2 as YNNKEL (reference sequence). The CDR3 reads CASSLRQGPTQYF. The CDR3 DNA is TGTGCCAGCAGCCTTCGACAAGGCCCAACCCAGTACTTC.

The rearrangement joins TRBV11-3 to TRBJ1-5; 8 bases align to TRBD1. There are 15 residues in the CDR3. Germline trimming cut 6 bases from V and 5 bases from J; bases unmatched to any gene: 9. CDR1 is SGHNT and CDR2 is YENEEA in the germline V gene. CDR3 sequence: CASRSGSGGDQPQHF. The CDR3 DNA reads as TGTGCCAGCAGGTCAGGGTCAGGGGGCGATCAGCCCCAGCATTTT.

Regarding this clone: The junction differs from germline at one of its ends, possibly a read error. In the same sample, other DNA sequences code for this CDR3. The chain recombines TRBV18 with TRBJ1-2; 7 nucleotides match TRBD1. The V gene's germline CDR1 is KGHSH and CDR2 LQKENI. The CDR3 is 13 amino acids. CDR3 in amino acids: CASSIDRDYGYTF. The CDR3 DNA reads TGCGCCAGCTCAATCGACAGGGATTATGGCTACACCTTC.